These 26 T cell receptor beta chains were all obtained from the same sample, sequenced in a study of blood T cell repertoires in acute mononucleosis. The sample's time point: convalescence about 6 months (5-8 months) after acute presentation (visit 7). TCRdb keeps only in-frame clones here, not all; method: immunoSEQ multiplex PCR. The table has over a thousand clones, 20% to 25% seen once. Here the sequenced sample was EBV YVL epitope tetramer+ CD8+ T cells sorted from PBMCs, taken during convalescence from infectious mononucleosis. The sample's subset: CD8 T cells binding a tetramer with EBV BRLF1 109-117 peptide (YVL-BR). Receptors were obtained from a woman aged 18-35 years with infectious mononucleosis caused by EBV.

The J gene is TRBJ2-1, the V gene TRBV29-1; 9 bases agree with TRBD2. Trimming took 6 bases from V and 0 from J; bases not matched to a gene: 24. The germline V gene has CDR1 SQVTM and CDR2 ANQGSEA. CDR3 length: 21 amino acids. Here the CDR3 reads CSVGGPGSGPSGAYSYNEQFF. For the CDR3, the DNA is TGCAGCGTAGGAGGGCCAGGGTCCGGGCCTAGCGGGGCATACTCCTACAATGAGCAGTTCTTC.

This clone was seen a handful of times. The chain uses TRBV9 and TRBJ2-5, with 11 bases matching TRBD1. The CDR3 has 17 residues. The V gene's germline CDR1 is SGDLS and CDR2 YYNGEE. J gave up 0 bases and V 3 bases, and 7 bases lay outside the gene matches. The CDR3 DNA sequence: TGTGCCAGCAGCGCGCTACGGGACAGGGGGAACCAAGAGACCCAGTACTTC. It codes for CASSALRDRGNQETQYF.

On this clone: Other DNA sequences within the sample encode an identical CDR3. The CDR3 here is CSVGGTVSGTSGAYSYNEQFF. CDR3 in DNA: TGCAGCGTCGGCGGGACAGTGTCCGGGACTAGCGGGGCATACTCCTACAATGAGCAGTTCTTC. The chain employs TRBV29-1 and TRBJ2-1; TRBD2 matches 13 bases. In germline, CDR1 is SQVTM, CDR2 ANQGSEA. The CDR3 length is 21 residues. V lost 6 bases, J lost 0 bases, and 20 bases stayed unmatched.

The sample holds a few counts of this clone. CDR3 sequence (DNA): TGCAGCGTCGGAGGCAGGGCACTGTACGAGCAGTACTTC. Its protein product is CSVGGRALYEQYF. The chain combines TRBV29-1 with TRBJ2-4, with D possibly being TRBD1 or TRBD2 (5 bases each). The tail of the sequence fits TRBJ2-7 better, so the J call may be wrong. The CDR3 has 13 amino acids. Germline V lookup: CDR1 SQVTM, CDR2 ANQGSEA.

This clone was detected a few times. The CDR3 loop is CASSLSGSRTGELFF. In nucleotides, the CDR3 is TGTGCCAGCAGCCTTAGCGGGAGTCGGACCGGGGAGCTGTTTTTT. V is TRBV13 and J is TRBJ2-2; 9 bases match TRBD2. The CDR3 is made up of 15 amino acids. Trimming cost V 5 bases and J 5 bases; bases outside gene matches: 6. Germline lookup yields CDR1 PRHDT and CDR2 FYEKMQ (reference sequence). The variable domain in full, with the rest retrieved from reference TRBV13 and TRBJ2-2, is AAGVIQSPRHLIKEKRETATLKCYPIPRHDTVYWYQQGPGQDPQFLISFYEKMQSDKGSIPDRFSAQQFSDYHSELNMSSLELGDSALYFCASSLSGSRTGELFFGEGSRLTVL.

This clone was recorded a few times. With a far larger clone one base away, a read error is the likely cause. The same CDR3 arises from other DNA sequences in this sample as well. The gene calls are TRBV5-1 and TRBJ1-2; D is undetermined. Germline V gene sequence: CDR1 SGHRS, CDR2 YFSETQ. The CDR3 runs to 14 residues. V lost 4 bases and J 8 bases, leaving 18 bases between the germline ends. The CDR3: CASSPGSSLRGYTF. CDR3 nucleotides: TGCGCCAGCAGCCCCGGCTCGAGCCTTAGGGGCTACACCTTC.

CDR3 protein: CASMLPFGDEQYF. The DNA for the CDR3 is TGCGCCAGCATGCTCCCTTTTGGTGACGAGCAGTACTTC. V is TRBV23-1 and J is TRBJ2-7; D remains unclear. TRBV23-1 is labeled an ORF, and its function is uncertain. The CDR3 has 13 amino acids. Deletions cut 7 bases from V and 5 bases from J, with 15 bases between.

This clone was counted many times. The gene calls are TRBV28 and TRBJ1-4, with D possibly TRBD1 on 6 matching bases. CDR1 and CDR2 from the germline V gene are MDHEN and SYDVKM. The CDR3 runs 11 residues. The V and J ends lost 9 bases and 17 bases respectively, with 19 bases between them. In DNA form, the CDR3 reads TGTGCCAGTAAACCTACAGGGACTGTTTTTTTT. Translated, it gives CASKPTGTVFF.

Many counts were recorded for this clone. The gene calls are TRBV28 and TRBJ2-1; no clear D gene. The CDR3 length is 11 residues. Deletions cut 6 bases from V and 3 bases from J, with 3 bases between. Looked up from germline, CDR1 is MDHEN and CDR2 is SYDVKM. CDR3 in amino acids: CASSDYNEQFF. The CDR3 DNA follows: TGTGCCAGCAGCGACTACAATGAGCAGTTCTTC.

This clone was recorded many times. The V call is TRBV11-2, the J call TRBJ1-5, with TRBD1 matching over 7 bases. Per the germline V gene, CDR1 is SGHAT and CDR2 is FQNNGV. The CDR3 totals 15 residues. Trimming cost V 8 bases and J 4 bases; bases outside gene matches: 11. For the CDR3, the DNA is TGTGCCAGCCGAACAGGGGTAATGAGTAATCAGCCCCAGCATTTT. It encodes CASRTGVMSNQPQHF.

Turning to this clone: A junction boundary mismatches the germline segment, possibly from a read error. This sequence joins TRBV29-1 and TRBJ2-1; 9 bases map to TRBD1. CDR3 length: 21 residues. Germline V CDR1 and CDR2: SQVTM, ANQGSEA. This CDR3 is CCVGGTGSGTIVAYSYNEQFF. The DNA of the CDR3 is TGCTGCGTAGGAGGGACAGGGTCCGGGACTATCGTGGCATACTCCTACAATGAGCAGTTCTTC.

This clone is large (0.1 to 1%). The sample carries other DNA sequences with the same CDR3. The rearrangement joins TRBV14 to TRBJ2-2; 9 bases map to TRBD2. Germline-derived CDR1 and CDR2 are SGHDN and FVKESK. The CDR3 is 15 amino acids. V shed 4 bases, J shed 5 bases, and the junction held 5 bases outside the gene matches. The CDR3 reads CASSLSGSRTGELFF. In nucleotides, the CDR3 is TGTGCCAGCAGCCTTAGCGGGAGTCGGACCGGGGAGCTGTTTTTT.

Concerning this clone itself: An end of the junction differs from the germline gene, which may be a read error. The chain employs TRBV27 and TRBJ2-3, with a weak D call TRBD2 (5 bases). Germline CDR1 is MNHEY and CDR2 is SMNVEV (reference sequence). The CDR3 totals 13 residues. The CDR3 spells CATSDTLAFTQYF. The CDR3 nucleotides are TGTGCCACCAGTGATACCCTAGCTTTTACGCAGTATTTT.

The table lists this clone with a few counts. This chain connects TRBV29-1 to TRBJ2-1, with a weak D call TRBD2 (10 bases). Looked up from germline, CDR1 is SQVTM and CDR2 is ANQGSEA. V lost 6 bases to trimming and J lost 0 bases, with 33 bases between them. The CDR3 covers 21 residues. DNA of the CDR3: TGCAGCGTAGGAGGGACAGGGTCCGTGACTAGCGGGTCATACTCCTACAATGAGCAGTTCTTC. This translates into CSVGGTGSVTSGSYSYNEQFF.

The sample holds many counts of this clone. A single base is all that separates this from a far larger clone, so a read error is likely. The same CDR3 is also encoded by other DNA sequences in this sample. The chain joins TRBV28 to TRBJ1-5, with TRBD1 as a possible D gene (5 bases). Germline values: CDR1 MDHEN, CDR2 SYDVKM. Trimming took off 3 bases at V and 6 bases at J, with 15 bases between the two ends. The CDR3 spans 15 residues. This CDR3 reads CASSFLLGGAQPQHF. CDR3 sequence (DNA): TGTGCCAGCAGTTTCCTTCTGGGAGGGGCTCAGCCCCAGCATTTT.

This clone was picked up many times. The gene calls are TRBV7-2 and TRBJ2-1, with 7 positions matching TRBD1. V shed 6 bases and J 7 bases; nucleotides not matched to a gene: 12. The CDR3 contains 15 residues. Per germline, CDR1 SGHTA and CDR2 FQGNSA. For the CDR3, the DNA is TGTGCCAGCAGTGATTGGCAGGGGGAATCAAATGAGCAGTTCTTC. Residues: CASSDWQGESNEQFF. Filled out from reference TRBV7-2 and TRBJ2-1, the complete variable domain reads GAGVSQSPSNKVTEKGKDVELRCDPISGHTALYWYRQSLGQGLEFLIYFQGNSAPDKSGLPSDRFSAERTGGSVSTLTIQRTQQEDSAVYLCASSDWQGESNEQFFGPGTRLTVL.

The table lists this clone with a few counts. The chain couples TRBV27 to TRBJ2-5; the D gene is possibly TRBD1 (5 bases). Trimming took off 6 bases at V and 4 bases at J, with 18 bases between the two ends. The V gene's germline CDR1 is MNHEY and CDR2 SMNVEV (reference sequence). This CDR3 region has 15 residues. CDR3 amino acids: CASSGLRGSGETQYF. The CDR3 nucleotides read TGTGCCAGCAGCGGCTTAAGGGGCAGTGGAGAGACCCAGTACTTC.

By sample fraction, this clone is medium-sized. The chain links TRBV27 to TRBJ2-3; D possibly matches TRBD1 or TRBD2 (5 bases each). The CDR3 covers 17 residues. CDR1 is MNHEY and CDR2 is SMNVEV in the germline V gene (reference sequence). V lost 4 bases and J lost 2, with 19 bases in between. DNA for the CDR3: TGTGCCAGCAGTTCTTCAATGACAGCTAGCTTCACAGATACGCAGTATTTT. It specifies CASSSSMTASFTDTQYF.

This clone was seen a few times. The chain couples TRBV6-4 to TRBJ2-1; D ambiguous. Germline V gene data show CDR1 as MRHNA and CDR2 as SNTAGT. Trimming left V 5 bases short and J 3 bases short, with 2 bases between. The CDR3 extends over 11 amino acids. CDR3 DNA sequence: TGTGCCAGCAGTATCTACAATGAGCAGTTCTTC. This codes for CASSIYNEQFF.

This rearrangement joins TRBV1 to TRBJ2-6; the table gives TRBD1 as D, unverified against the DNA. TRBV1 is a recognized pseudogene. The CDR3 totals 18 residues. The CDR3 loop reads CTSRFSCLCTSRANVLTF. CDR3 DNA: TGCACCAGCAGATTCAGTTGTTTGTGCACAAGTCGGGCCAACGTCCTGACTTTC.

This clone was seen more than once but under ten times. A read error is the likely source, as a far larger clone sits one nucleotide away. This chain uses TRBV29-1 with TRBJ1-2, with D unresolved. The CDR3 length is 12 residues. Looked up from germline, CDR1 is SQVTM and CDR2 is ANQGSEA. V was cut by 7 bases and J by 2 bases, with 11 bases left in between. The CDR3 reads CSGEGSNYGYTF. CDR3 in DNA: TGCAGCGGCGAGGGATCAAACTATGGCTACACCTTC.

This clone has a handful of counts. The chain joins TRBV5-6 to TRBJ2-7; 10 bases agree with TRBD2. With V trimmed by 2 bases and J by 5 bases, 7 bases remained unmatched. This CDR3 comprises 15 residues. Germline V gene lookup returns CDR1 SGHDT and CDR2 YYEEEE. This CDR3 reads CASSLVLAGVHEQYF. The CDR3 nucleotides are TGTGCCAGCAGCTTAGTCCTAGCGGGAGTTCACGAGCAGTACTTC.

This clone was detected only a few times. With only one base between it and a far larger clone, this is likely a read error. The chain links TRBV6-5 to TRBJ2-3; D perhaps matches TRBD1 (5 bases). The ends were cut back, 5 bases at V and 9 bases at J, with 21 bases in the middle. The CDR3 is 15 amino acids. Germline lookup yields CDR1 MNHEY and CDR2 SVGAGI. The chain's CDR3 is CASSALLGAASTQYF. CDR3 sequence (DNA): TGTGCCAGCAGTGCCCTACTTGGGGCAGCGTCGACGCAGTATTTT.

A word on this clone: One end of the junction is discordant with germline, which a read error may explain. This CDR3 is also generated by other DNA sequences in the sample. The V call is TRBV10-2, the J call TRBJ2-1; 11 positions agree with TRBD2. The length of the CDR3 is 15 residues. The V gene's germline CDR1 is WSHSY and CDR2 SAAADI. The DNA of the CDR3 is TGTGCCAGCAGACAACTAGCGGGAGAGTACAATGAGCAGTTCTTC. This codes for CASRQLAGEYNEQFF.

This chain connects TRBV28 to TRBJ1-5, with 7 bases lining up with TRBD1. Germline trimming cut 9 bases from V and 7 bases from J; bases unmatched to any gene: 15. The CDR3 is 15 amino acids. Germline assignment: CDR1 MDHEN and CDR2 SYDVKM. The CDR3 loop reads CASRPHLGGGQPQHF. CDR3 coding DNA: TGTGCCAGTAGACCTCATCTTGGAGGGGGCCAGCCCCAGCATTTT.

In the case of this clone: A read error is the likely source, as a far larger clone sits one nucleotide away. V is TRBV28 and J is TRBJ1-5; TRBD1 might be the D (6 bases). Germline V gene lookup returns CDR1 MDHEN and CDR2 SYDVKM. This CDR3 has 15 amino acids. Written as DNA, the CDR3 is TGTGCCCGCAGTTTCCTTCTGGGGGGGGCTCAGCCCCAGCATTTT. Its translation: CARSFLLGGAQPQHF.